This TCR beta chain was recorded in a study of T-cell memory formation after mild COVID-19. Findings and caveats of the study: Cross-reactive memory appears to have joined, as suggested by some responding clones showing up in pre-infection memory. Clones that got smaller from day 15 to 85 had even CD4/CD8, while clones growing later tipped toward CD4+.

Regarding this clonotype: Its target is unknown.

TCRdb analysed the 5' RACE reads with MiXCR anew, one entry per CDR3 protein. The sample contains about 400,000 distinct CDR3 sequences, about 22% of which appear only once. The CDR3 is made up of 15 amino acids. The germline V and J ends were trimmed by 3 bases and 8 bases, with 20 bases remaining between them. Germline assignment: CDR1 DFQATT and CDR2 SNEGSKA (reference sequence). The sequencing sample was made of PBMCs or a T cell subset sorted from them (not recorded which). The receptor's source is an adult woman who had mild COVID-19 (a few samples of this study predate the infection). Cell type and time point are not known. The genes are TRBV20-1 and TRBJ2-4, with D perhaps matching TRBD1 (6 bases). This chain's CDR3 is CSARSLDSQWDIQYF. In nucleotides, the CDR3 is TGCAGTGCTAGGAGCCTGGACAGTCAGTGGGACATTCAGTACTTC.